The T cell receptor beta chain under discussion was sequenced for a study of Ad26.COV2.S vaccination and SARS-CoV-2 variants. Across the study: Intramuscular Ad26.COV2.S at 5x10^10 or 1x10^11 viral particles.

General observations from the study: The TCR breadth and depth analyses may have understated or missed part of the total T cell responses.

CDR1 is SGHNT and CDR2 is YENEEA in the germline V gene. The V end was cut by 5 bases, the J end by 4 bases, with 19 bases between. This CDR3 is 16 amino acids long. Treatment here: roughly 19 received Ad26.COV2.S at low or high dose, single or two shots; about 5 received placebo; per-sample allocation not given. The study sampled participants on day 63 after the first vaccine or placebo injection. Within Boston, the person who donated was an adult of 18-55 years. The shot given was an Ad26 vector that makes Wuhan-strain SARS-CoV-2 spike. A note on this clone: Its antigen is undetermined.

Data came from immunoSEQ multiplex PCR; TCRdb stores just in-frame clones and leaves some out. The sample records fewer than 500,000 clones, 85% to 90% being singletons. The rearrangement uses TRBV11-3 and TRBJ2-3; no clear D gene. The sample consisted of peripheral blood, taken in a trial of Ad26.COV2.S vaccine versus placebo. The source is a person aged 18-65 years who received the Ad26.COV2.S COVID-19 vaccine or a placebo. Written as DNA, the CDR3 is TGTGCCAGCAGCCCCCTTTGGGCAGGTGGGCCAGATACGCAGTATTTT. Translating it yields CASSPLWAGGPDTQYF.